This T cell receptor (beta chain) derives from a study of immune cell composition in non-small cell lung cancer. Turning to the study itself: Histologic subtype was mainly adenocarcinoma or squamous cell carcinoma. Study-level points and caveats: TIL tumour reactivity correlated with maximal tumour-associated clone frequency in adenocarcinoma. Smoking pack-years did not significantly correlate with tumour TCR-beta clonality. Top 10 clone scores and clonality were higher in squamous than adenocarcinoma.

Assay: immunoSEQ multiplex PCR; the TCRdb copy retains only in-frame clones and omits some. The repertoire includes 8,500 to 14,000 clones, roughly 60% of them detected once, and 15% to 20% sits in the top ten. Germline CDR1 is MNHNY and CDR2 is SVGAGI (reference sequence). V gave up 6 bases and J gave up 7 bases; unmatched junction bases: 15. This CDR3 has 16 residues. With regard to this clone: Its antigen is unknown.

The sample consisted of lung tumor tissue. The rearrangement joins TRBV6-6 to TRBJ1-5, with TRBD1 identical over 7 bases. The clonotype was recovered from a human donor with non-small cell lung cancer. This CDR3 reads CASSAGRSGGEQPQHF. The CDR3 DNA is TGTGCCAGCAGCGCAGGGAGATCAGGGGGAGAACAGCCCCAGCATTTT.